This T cell receptor (beta chain) was found in a study of blood T cell repertoires in COVID-19. Study-wide context: Material from acute and convalescent COVID-19 was sourced from the United States, Italy and Spain.

As processed by the authors: Amplification of reference gene primers was used by the study to estimate nucleated cell counts. Generated by immunoSEQ multiplex PCR, the TCRdb table keeps only in-frame clones and is missing some. The V and J calls and the clone size are those of that table, but D and trimming were determined from the DNA. The table records some 180,000 clones, 80% of them present only once. Everyone who took part was about 18 to 90 years old, and they came from 24 US areas. Grouping used clinical history reported by participants in a survey and questionnaire. Deletions cut 5 bases from V and 0 bases from J, with 6 bases between. There are 13 residues in the CDR3. Germline CDR1 reads SGDLS; CDR2 reads YYNGEE.

This TCR came from a man aged 60-69 years who had been exposed to COVID-19. This rearrangement joins TRBV9 to TRBJ1-3, with D maybe TRBD1 (5 bases). Sample: PBMCs or T cells enriched from blood (not recorded which). CDR3 region: CASSQGSGNTIYF. CDR3 bases: TGTGCCAGCAGTCAGGGCTCTGGAAACACCATATATTTT.